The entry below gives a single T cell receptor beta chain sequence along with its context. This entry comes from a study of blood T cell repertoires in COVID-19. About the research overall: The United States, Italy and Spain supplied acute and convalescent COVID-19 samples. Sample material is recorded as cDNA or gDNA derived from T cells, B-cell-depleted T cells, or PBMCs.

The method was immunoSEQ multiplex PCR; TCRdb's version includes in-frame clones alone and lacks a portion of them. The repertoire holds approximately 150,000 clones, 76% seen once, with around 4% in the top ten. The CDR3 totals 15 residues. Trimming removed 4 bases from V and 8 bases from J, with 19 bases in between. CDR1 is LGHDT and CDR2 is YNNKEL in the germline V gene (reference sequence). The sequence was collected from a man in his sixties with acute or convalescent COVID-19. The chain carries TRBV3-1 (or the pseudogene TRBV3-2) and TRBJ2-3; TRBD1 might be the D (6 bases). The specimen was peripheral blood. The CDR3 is CASSPPQGLKGTQYF. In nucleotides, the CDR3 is TGTGCCAGCAGCCCTCCGCAGGGGCTGAAGGGTACGCAGTATTTT.